The clone carrying this T cell receptor beta chain came up a few times. Clones were sequenced by immunoSEQ multiplex PCR, and TCRdb holds only the in-frame ones, with some missing. The table lists about 680,000 clones, around 89% of them singletons, with around 1.5% in the top ten. The data derive from a study of Ad26.COV2.S vaccination and SARS-CoV-2 variants. Study context: Ad26.COV2.S, an intramuscular injection, was given once or twice 56 days apart.

The CDR3 extends over 14 amino acids. Germline V gene lookup returns CDR1 SEHNR and CDR2 FQNEAQ (reference sequence). V shed 1 base and J 3 bases; nucleotides not matched to a gene: 2. Treatment: around 19 received Ad26.COV2.S at low or high dose, single or two shots; about five received placebo; per-sample allocation not given. After the first vaccine or placebo injection, samples were drawn on day 63. The chain couples TRBV7-9 to TRBJ1-1, with 7 bases lining up with TRBD1. This receptor was identified in a person between 18 and 65 years old who received the Ad26.COV2.S COVID-19 vaccine or a placebo. The sequenced sample was peripheral blood, obtained in a trial of Ad26.COV2.S vaccine versus placebo. CDR3 region: CASSLEGGHTEAFF. For the CDR3, the DNA is TGTGCCAGCAGCTTAGAAGGGGGCCACACTGAAGCTTTCTTT.